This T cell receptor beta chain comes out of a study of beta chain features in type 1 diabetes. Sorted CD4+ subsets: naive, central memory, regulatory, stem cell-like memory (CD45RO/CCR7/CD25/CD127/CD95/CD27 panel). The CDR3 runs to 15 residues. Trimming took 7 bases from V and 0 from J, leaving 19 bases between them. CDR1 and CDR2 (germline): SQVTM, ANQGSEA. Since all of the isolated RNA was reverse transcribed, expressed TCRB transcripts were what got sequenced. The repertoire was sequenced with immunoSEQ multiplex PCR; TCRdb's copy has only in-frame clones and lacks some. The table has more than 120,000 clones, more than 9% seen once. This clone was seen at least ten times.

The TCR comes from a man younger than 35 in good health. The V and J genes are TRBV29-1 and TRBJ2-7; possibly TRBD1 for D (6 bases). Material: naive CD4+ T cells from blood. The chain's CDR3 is CSEPLVTGHSYEQYF. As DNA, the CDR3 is TGCAGCGAGCCCCTAGTGACAGGCCACTCCTACGAGCAGTACTTC.